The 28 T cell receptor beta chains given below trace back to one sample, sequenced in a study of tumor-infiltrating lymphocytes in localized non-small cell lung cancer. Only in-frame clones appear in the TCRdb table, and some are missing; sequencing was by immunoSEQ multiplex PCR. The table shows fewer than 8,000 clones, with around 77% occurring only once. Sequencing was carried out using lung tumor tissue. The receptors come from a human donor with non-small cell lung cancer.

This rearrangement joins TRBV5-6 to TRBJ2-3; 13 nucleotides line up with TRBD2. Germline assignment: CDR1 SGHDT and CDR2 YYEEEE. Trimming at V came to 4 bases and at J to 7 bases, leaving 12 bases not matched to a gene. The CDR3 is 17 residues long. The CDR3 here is CASSLRGLAGDPHTQYF. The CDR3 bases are TGTGCCAGCAGCCTCCGCGGACTAGCGGGAGACCCTCATACGCAGTATTTT.

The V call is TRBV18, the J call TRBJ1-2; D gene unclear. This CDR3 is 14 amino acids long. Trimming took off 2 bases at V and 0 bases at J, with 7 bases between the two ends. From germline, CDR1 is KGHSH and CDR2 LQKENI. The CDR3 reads CASSPVATNYGYTF. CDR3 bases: TGTGCCAGCTCACCAGTGGCCACTAACTATGGCTACACCTTC.

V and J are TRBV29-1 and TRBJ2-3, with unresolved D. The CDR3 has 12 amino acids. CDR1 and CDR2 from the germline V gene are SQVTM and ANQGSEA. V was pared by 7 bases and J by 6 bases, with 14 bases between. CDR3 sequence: CSAGSLADTQYF. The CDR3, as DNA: TGCAGCGCAGGCAGCTTGGCGGATACGCAGTATTTT.

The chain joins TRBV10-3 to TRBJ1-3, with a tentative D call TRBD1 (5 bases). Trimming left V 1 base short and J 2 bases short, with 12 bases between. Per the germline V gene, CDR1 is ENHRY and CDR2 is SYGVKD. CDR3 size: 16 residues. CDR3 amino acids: CAISEWIGDAGNTIYF. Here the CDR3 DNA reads TGTGCCATCAGTGAGTGGATAGGGGATGCTGGAAACACCATATATTTT.

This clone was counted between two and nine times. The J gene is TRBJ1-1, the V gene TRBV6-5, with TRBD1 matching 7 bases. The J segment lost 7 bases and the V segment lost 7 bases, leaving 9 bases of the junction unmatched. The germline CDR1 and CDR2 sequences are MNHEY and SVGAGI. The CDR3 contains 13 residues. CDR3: CASTSLGGREAFF. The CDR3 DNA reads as TGTGCCAGCACTTCCCTAGGGGGCCGTGAAGCTTTCTTT.

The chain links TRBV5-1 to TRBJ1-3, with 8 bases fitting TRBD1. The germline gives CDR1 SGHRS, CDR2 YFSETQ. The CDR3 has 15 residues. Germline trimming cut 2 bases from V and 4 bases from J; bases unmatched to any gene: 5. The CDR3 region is CASSLDRGEGNTIYF. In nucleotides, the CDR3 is TGCGCCAGCAGCTTAGACAGGGGCGAAGGAAACACCATATATTTT.

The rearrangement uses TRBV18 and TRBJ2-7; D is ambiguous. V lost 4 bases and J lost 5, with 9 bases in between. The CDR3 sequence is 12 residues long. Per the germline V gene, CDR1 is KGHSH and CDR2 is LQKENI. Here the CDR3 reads CASSRGAHEQYF. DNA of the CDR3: TGTGCCAGCTCACGCGGAGCCCACGAGCAGTACTTC.

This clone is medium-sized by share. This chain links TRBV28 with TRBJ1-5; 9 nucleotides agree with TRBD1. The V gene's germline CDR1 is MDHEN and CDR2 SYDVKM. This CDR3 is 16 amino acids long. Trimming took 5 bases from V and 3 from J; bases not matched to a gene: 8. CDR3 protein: CASSLATGGVNQPQHF. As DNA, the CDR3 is TGTGCCAGCAGTCTCGCTACAGGGGGCGTCAATCAGCCCCAGCATTTT.

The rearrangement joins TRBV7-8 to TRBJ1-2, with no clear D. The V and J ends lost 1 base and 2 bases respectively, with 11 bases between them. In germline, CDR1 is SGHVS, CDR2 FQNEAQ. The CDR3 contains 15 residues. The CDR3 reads CASSLGHGLNYGYTF. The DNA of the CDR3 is TGTGCCAGCAGCTTAGGACACGGACTCAACTATGGCTACACCTTC.

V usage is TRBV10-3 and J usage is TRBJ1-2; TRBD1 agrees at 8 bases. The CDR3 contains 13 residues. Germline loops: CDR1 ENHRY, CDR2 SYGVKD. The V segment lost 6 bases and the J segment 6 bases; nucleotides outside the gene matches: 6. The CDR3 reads CAISPGQEDGYTF. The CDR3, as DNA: TGTGCCATCAGCCCGGGACAGGAGGATGGCTACACCTTC.

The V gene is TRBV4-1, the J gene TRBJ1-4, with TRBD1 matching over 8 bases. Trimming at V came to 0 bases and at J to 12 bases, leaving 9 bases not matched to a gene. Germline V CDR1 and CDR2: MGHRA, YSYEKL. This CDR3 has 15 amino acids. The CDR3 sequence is CASSQEGTGGRELFF. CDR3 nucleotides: TGCGCCAGCAGCCAAGAGGGAACAGGGGGTAGGGAACTGTTTTTT.

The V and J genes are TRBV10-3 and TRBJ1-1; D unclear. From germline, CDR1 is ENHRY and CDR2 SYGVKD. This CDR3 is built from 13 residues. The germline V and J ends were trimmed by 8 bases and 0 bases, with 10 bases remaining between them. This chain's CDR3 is CAIGGSLNTEAFF. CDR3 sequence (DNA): TGTGCCATCGGAGGTTCCTTGAACACTGAAGCTTTCTTT.

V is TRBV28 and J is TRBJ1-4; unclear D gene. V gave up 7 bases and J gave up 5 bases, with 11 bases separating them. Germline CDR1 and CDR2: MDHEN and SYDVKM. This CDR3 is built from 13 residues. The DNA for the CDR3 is TGTGCCAGCACCGTCGGAGGGAATGAAAAACTGTTTTTT. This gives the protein CASTVGGNEKLFF.

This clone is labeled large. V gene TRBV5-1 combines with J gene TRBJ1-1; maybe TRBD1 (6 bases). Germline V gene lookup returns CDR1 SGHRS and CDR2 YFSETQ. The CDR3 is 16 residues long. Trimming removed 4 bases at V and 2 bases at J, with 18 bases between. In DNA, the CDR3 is TGCGCCAGCAGCCCCTCGACGACGGGGGCTAACACTGAAGCTTTCTTT. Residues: CASSPSTTGANTEAFF.

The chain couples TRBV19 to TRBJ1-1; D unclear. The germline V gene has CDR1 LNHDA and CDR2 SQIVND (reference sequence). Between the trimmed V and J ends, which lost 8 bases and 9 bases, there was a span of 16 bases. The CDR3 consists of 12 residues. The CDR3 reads CASQDPRGKAFF. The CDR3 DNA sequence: TGTGCCAGTCAGGACCCCCGAGGAAAAGCTTTCTTT.

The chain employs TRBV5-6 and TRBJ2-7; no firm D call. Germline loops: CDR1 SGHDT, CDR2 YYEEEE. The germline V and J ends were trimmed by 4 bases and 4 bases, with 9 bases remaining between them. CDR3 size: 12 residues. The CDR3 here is CASSPDMYEQYF. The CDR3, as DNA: TGTGCCAGCAGCCCTGATATGTACGAGCAGTACTTC.

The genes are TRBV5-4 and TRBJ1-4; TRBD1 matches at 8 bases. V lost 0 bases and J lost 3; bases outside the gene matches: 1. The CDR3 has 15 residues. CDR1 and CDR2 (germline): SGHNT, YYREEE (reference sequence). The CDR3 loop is CASSLAGQANEKLFF. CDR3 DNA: TGTGCCAGCAGCTTGGCGGGACAGGCTAATGAAAAACTGTTTTTT. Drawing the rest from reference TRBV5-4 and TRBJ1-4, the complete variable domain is ETGVTQSPTHLIKTRGQQVTLRCSSQSGHNTVSWYQQALGQGPQFIFQYYREEENGRGNFPPRFSGLQFPNYSSELNVNALELDDSALYLCASSLAGQANEKLFFGSGTQLSVL.

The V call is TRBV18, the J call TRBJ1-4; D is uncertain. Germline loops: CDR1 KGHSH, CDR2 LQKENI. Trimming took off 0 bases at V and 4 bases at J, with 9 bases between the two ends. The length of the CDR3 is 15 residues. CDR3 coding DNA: TGTGCCAGCTCACCACCATCAGGATATAATGAAAAACTGTTTTTT. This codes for CASSPPSGYNEKLFF. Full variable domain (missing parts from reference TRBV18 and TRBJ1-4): NAGVMQNPRHLVRRRGQEARLRCSPMKGHSHVYWYRQLPEEGLKFMVYLQKENIIDESGMPKERFSAEFPKEGPSILRIQQVVRGDSAAYFCASSPPSGYNEKLFFGSGTQLSVL.

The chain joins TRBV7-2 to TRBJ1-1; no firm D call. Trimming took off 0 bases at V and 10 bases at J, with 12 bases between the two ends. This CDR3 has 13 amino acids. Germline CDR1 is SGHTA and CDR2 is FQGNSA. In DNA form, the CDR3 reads TGTGCCAGCAGCTTAGCAGCTGCTGGGCGAGCTTTCTTT. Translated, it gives CASSLAAAGRAFF.

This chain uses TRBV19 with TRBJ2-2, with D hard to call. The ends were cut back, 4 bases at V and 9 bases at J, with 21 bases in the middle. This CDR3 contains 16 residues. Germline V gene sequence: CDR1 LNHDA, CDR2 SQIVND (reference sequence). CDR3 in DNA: TGTGCCAGTAGTAATAACCACCCGATTCCGGCACGGGAGCTGTTTTTT. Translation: CASSNNHPIPARELFF. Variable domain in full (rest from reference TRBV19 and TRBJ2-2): DGGITQSPKYLFRKEGQNVTLSCEQNLNHDAMYWYRQDPGQGLRLIYYSQIVNDFQKGDIAEGYSVSREKKESFPLTVTSAQKNPTAFYLCASSNNHPIPARELFFGEGSRLTVL.

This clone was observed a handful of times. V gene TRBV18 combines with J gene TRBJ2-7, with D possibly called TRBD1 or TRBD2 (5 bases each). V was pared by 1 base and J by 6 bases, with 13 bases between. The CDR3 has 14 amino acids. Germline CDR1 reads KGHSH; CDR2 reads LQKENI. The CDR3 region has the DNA TGTGCCAGCTCACCACAGGGGACCGAACTCGAGCAGTACTTC. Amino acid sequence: CASSPQGTELEQYF.

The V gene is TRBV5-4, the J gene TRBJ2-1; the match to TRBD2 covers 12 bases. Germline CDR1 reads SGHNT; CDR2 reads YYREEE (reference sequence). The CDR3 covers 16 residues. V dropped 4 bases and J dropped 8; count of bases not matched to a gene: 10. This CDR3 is CASSGGLAGSIDEQFF. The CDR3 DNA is TGTGCCAGCAGCGGAGGACTAGCGGGAAGTATAGATGAGCAGTTCTTC.

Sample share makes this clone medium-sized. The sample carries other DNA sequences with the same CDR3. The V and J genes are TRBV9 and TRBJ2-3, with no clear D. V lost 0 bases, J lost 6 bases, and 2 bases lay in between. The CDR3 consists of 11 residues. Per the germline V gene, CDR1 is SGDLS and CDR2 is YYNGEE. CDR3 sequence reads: CASSVGDTQYF. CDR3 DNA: TGTGCCAGCAGCGTAGGGGATACGCAGTATTTT.

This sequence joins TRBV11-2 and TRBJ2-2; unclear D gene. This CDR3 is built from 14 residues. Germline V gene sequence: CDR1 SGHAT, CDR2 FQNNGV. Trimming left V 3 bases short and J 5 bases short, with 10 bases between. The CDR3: CASSFTQGTGELFF. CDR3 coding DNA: TGTGCCAGCAGCTTTACTCAAGGGACCGGGGAGCTGTTTTTT. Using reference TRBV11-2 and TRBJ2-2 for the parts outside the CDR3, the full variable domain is EAGVAQSPRYKIIEKRQSVAFWCNPISGHATLYWYQQILGQGPKLLIQFQNNGVVDDSQLPKDRFSAERLKGVDSTLKIQPAKLEDSAVYLCASSFTQGTGELFFGEGSRLTVL.

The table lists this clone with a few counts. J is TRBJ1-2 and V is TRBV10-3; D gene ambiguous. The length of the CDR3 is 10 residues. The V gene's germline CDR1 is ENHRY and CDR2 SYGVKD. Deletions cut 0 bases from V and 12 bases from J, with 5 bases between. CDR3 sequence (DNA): TGTGCCATCAGTGAGTCGACGGACACCTTC. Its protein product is CAISESTDTF.

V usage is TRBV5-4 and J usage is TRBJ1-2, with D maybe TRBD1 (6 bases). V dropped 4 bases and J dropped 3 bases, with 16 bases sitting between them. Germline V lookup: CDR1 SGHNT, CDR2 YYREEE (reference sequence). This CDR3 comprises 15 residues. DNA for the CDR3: TGTGCCAGCAGCCCGAGGGGGGGGCGGGACTATGGCTACACCTTC. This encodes CASSPRGGRDYGYTF.

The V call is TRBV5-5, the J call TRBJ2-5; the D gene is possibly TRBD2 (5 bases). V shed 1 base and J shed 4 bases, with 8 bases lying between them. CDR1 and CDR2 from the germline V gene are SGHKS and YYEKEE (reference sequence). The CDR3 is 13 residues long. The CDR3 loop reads CASSLRGPETQYF. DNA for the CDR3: TGTGCCAGCAGCTTGAGAGGGCCAGAGACCCAGTACTTC.

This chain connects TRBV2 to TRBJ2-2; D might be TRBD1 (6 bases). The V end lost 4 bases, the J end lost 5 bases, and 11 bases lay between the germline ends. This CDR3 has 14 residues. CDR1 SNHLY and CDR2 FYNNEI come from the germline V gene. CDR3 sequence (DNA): TGTGCCAGCAGTGTTCGGACAGATACCGGGGAGCTGTTTTTT. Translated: CASSVRTDTGELFF.